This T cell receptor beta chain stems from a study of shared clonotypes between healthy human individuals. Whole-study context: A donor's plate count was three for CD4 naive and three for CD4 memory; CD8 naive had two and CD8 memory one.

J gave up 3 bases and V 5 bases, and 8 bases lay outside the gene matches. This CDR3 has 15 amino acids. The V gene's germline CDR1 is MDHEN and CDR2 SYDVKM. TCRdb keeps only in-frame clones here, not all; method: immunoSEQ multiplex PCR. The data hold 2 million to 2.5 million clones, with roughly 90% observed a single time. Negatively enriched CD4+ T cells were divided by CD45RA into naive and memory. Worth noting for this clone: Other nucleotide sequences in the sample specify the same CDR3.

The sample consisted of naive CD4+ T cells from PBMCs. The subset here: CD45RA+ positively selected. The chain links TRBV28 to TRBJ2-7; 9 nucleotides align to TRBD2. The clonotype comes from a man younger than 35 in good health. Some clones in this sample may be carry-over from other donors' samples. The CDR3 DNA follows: TGTGCCAGCAGTCCCGGCGGGGGGGGGTACTACGAGCAGTACTTC. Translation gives CASSPGGGGYYEQYF. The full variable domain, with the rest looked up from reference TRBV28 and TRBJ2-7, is DVKVTQSSRYLVKRTGEKVFLECVQDMDHENMFWYRQDPGLGLRLIYFSYDVKMKEKGDIPEGYSVSREKKERFSLILESASTNQTSMYLCASSPGGGGYYEQYFGPGTRLTVT.